This TCR beta chain was found in a study of T cell responses to AZD1222 COVID-19 vaccine. Some clones are missing from TCRdb's copy, which holds only in-frame ones; the method was immunoSEQ multiplex PCR. The top ten clones hold around 7.5% of a sample with over 100,000 clones, about 90% of them seen once. General study findings and limits: Baseline testing showed seropositivity in only a handful of AZD1222 recipients.

For this clone: Its antigen is not identified.

The CDR3 length is 15 residues. Trimming removed 5 bases from V and 0 bases from J, with 13 bases in between. The germline V gene has CDR1 SEHNR and CDR2 FQNEAQ (reference sequence). This specimen consisted of peripheral blood, obtained on day 0 of AZD1222 vaccination. This chain uses TRBV7-9 with TRBJ1-1; D uncertain. The TCR originated in an adult in good health. CDR3 in DNA: TGTGCCAGCAGCCCTTCGGGGAAGGTGAACACTGAAGCTTTCTTT. As protein: CASSPSGKVNTEAFF.